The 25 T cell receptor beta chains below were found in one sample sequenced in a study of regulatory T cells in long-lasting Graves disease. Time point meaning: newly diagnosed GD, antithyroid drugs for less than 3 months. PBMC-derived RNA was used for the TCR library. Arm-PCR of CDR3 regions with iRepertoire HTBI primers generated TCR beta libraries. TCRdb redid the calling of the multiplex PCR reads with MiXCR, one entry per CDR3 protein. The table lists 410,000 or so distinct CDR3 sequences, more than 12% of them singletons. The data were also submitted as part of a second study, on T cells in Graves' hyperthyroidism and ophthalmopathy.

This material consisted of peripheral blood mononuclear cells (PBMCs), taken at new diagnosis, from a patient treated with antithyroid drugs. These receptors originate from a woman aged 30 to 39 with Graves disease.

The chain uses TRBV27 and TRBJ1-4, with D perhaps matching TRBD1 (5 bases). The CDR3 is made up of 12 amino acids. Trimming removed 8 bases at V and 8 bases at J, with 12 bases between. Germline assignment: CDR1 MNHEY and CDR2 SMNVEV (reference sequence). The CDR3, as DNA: TGTGCCAGCCGGACCCAGGGAGAAAAACTGTTTTTT. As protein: CASRTQGEKLFF.

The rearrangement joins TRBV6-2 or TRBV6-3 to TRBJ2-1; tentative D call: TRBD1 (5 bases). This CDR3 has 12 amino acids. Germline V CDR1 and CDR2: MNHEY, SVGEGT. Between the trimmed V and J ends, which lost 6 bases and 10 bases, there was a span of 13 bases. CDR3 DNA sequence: TGTGCCAGCAGATCCCTGGGGCTAGAGCAGTTCTTC. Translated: CASRSLGLEQFF.

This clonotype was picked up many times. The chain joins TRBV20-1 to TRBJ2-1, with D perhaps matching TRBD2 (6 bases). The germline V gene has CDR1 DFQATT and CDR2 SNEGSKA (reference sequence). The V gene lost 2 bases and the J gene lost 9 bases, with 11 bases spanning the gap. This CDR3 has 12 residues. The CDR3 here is CSARRDSPEQFF. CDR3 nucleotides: TGCAGTGCTAGAAGGGACTCCCCTGAGCAGTTCTTC.

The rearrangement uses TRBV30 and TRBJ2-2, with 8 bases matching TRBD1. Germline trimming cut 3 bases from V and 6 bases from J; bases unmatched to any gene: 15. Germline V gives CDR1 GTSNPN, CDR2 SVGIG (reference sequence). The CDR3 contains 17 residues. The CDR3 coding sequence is TGTGCCTGGAGCGTAAGCCAAATAGGACAGGGCCCCGGGGAGCTGTTTTTT. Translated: CAWSVSQIGQGPGELFF.

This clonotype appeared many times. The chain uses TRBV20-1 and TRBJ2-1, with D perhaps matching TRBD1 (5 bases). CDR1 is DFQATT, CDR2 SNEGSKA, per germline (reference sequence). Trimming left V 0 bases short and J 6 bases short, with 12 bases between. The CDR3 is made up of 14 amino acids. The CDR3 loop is CSARDGRARNEQFF. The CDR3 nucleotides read TGCAGTGCTAGAGATGGCAGGGCACGCAATGAGCAGTTCTTC.

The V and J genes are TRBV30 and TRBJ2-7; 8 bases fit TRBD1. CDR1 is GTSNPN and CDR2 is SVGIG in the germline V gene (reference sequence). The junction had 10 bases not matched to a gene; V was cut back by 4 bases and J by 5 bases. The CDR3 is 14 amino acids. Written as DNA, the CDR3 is TGTGCCTGGAACCCTTCAGGGGGCATGGACGAGCAGTACTTC. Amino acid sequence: CAWNPSGGMDEQYF.

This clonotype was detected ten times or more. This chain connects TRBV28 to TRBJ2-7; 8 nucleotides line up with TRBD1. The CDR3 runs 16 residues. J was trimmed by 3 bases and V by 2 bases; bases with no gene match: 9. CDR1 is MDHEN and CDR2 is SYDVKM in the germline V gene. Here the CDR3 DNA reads TGTGCCAGCAGTTTAGTGAGAACAGGGGGGATCTACGAGCAGTACTTC. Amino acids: CASSLVRTGGIYEQYF. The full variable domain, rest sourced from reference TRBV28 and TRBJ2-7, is DVKVTQSSRYLVKRTGEKVFLECVQDMDHENMFWYRQDPGLGLRLIYFSYDVKMKEKGDIPEGYSVSREKKERFSLILESASTNQTSMYLCASSLVRTGGIYEQYFGPGTRLTVT.

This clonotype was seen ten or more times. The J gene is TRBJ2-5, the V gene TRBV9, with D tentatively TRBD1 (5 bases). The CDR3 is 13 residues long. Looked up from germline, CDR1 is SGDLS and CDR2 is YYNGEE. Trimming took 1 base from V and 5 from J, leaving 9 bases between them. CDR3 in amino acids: CASSVRSGETQYF. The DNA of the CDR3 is TGTGCCAGCAGCGTAAGGTCAGGGGAGACCCAGTACTTC.

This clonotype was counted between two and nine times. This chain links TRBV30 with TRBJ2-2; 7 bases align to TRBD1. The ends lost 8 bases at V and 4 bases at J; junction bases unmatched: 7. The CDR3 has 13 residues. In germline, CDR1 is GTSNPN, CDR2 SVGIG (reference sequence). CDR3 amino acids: CARSRDSTGELFF. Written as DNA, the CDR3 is TGTGCCCGCTCAAGGGACAGCACCGGGGAGCTGTTTTTT.

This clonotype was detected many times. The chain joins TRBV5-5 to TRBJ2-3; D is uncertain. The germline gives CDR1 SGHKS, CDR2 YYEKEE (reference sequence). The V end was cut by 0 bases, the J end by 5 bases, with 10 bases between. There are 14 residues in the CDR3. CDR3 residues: CASSLGIWGDTQYF. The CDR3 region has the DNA TGTGCCAGCAGCTTGGGTATCTGGGGAGATACGCAGTATTTT.

CDR3 protein: CAIRQRDSYNEQFF. The CDR3 nucleotides read TGTGCCATCAGGCAGCGCGACTCCTACAATGAGCAGTTCTTC. This rearrangement joins TRBV10-3 to TRBJ2-1, with D unclear. In germline, CDR1 is ENHRY, CDR2 SYGVKD. V lost 6 bases and J 0 bases, leaving 9 bases between the germline ends. The CDR3 runs 14 residues.

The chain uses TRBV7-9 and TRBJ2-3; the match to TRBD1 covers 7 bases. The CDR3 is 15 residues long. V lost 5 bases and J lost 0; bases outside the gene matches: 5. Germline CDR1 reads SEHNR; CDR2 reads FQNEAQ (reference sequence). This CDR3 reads CASSRDSPSTDTQYF. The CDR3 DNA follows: TGTGCCAGCAGCCGGGACAGCCCTAGCACAGATACGCAGTATTTT.

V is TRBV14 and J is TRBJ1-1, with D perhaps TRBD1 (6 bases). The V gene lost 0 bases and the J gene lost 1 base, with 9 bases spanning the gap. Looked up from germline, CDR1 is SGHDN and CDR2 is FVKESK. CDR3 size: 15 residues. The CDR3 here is CASSQDLRGNTEAFF. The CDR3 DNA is TGTGCCAGCAGCCAAGATCTCAGGGGGAACACTGAAGCTTTCTTT.

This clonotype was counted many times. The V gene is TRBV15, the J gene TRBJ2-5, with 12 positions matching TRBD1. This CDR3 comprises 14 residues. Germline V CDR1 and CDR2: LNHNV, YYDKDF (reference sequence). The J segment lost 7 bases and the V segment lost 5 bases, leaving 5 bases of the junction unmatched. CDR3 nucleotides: TGTGCCACCAGCGGGACAGGGGGCGTTGGGACCCAGTACTTC. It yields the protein CATSGTGGVGTQYF.

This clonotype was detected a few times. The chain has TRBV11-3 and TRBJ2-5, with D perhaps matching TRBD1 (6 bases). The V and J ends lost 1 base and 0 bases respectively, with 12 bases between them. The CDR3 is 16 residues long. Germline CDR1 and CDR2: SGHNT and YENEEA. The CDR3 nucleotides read TGTGCCAGCAGCTTAGGGTCAGGGGCCTACCAAGAGACCCAGTACTTC. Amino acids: CASSLGSGAYQETQYF. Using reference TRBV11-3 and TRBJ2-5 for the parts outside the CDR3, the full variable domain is EAGVVQSPRYKIIEKKQPVAFWCNPISGHNTLYWYLQNLGQGPELLIRYENEEAVDDSQLPKDRFSAERLKGVDSTLKIQPAELGDSAVYLCASSLGSGAYQETQYFGPGTRLLVL.

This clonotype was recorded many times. The CDR3 protein is CSAGALEQFF. CDR3 sequence (DNA): TGCAGTGCTGGGGCCCTTGAGCAGTTCTTC. V and J are TRBV20-1 and TRBJ2-1, with D possibly matching TRBD1 (5 bases). CDR1 and CDR2 from the germline V gene are DFQATT and SNEGSKA (reference sequence). This CDR3 is 10 amino acids long. Trimming pared 5 bases from V and 9 bases from J, leaving 8 bases between.

The CDR3 bases are TGCAGCGTTGAAGGGACAGGGGGCTATGGCTACACCTTC. It codes for CSVEGTGGYGYTF. This rearrangement joins TRBV29-1 to TRBJ1-2, with 10 bases that match TRBD1. Losses at the gene ends were 1 base for V and 4 bases for J; bases not matched to a gene: 0. This CDR3 is built from 13 residues. Germline loops: CDR1 SQVTM, CDR2 ANQGSEA.

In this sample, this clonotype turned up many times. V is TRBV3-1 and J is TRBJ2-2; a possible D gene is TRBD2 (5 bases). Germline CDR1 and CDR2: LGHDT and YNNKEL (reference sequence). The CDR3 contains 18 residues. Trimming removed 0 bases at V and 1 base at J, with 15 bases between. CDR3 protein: CASSQDPRTQWNTGELFF. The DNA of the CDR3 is TGTGCCAGCAGCCAAGACCCGAGGACTCAGTGGAACACCGGGGAGCTGTTTTTT.

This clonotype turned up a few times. The CDR3 loop is CASSLGSGRAEETQYF. The CDR3 nucleotides read TGTGCCAGCAGCCTGGGAAGCGGGAGGGCCGAAGAGACCCAGTACTTC. V usage is TRBV11-3 and J usage is TRBJ2-5, with TRBD2 matching 10 bases. The CDR3 runs to 16 residues. CDR1 SGHNT and CDR2 YENEEA come from the germline V gene. V trimming: 5 bases; J trimming: 3 bases; junction bases outside the gene matches: 9.

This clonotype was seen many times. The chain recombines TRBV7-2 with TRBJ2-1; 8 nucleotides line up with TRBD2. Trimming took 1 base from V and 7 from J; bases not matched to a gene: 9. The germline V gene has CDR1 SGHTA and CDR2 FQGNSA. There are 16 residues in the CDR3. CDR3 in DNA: TGTGCCAGCAGCTTAGTGGCGGGAGGTTACAGGAATGAGCAGTTCTTC. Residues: CASSLVAGGYRNEQFF.

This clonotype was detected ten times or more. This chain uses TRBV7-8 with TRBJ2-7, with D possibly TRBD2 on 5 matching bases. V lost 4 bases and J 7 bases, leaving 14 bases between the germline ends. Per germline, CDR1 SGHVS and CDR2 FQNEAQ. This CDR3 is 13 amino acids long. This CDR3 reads CASSSLRDGEQYF. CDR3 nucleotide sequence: TGTGCCAGCAGCTCGCTGAGGGATGGGGAGCAGTACTTC. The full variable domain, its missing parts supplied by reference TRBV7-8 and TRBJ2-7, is GAGVSQSPRYKVAKRGQDVALRCDPISGHVSLFWYQQALGQGPEFLTYFQNEAQLDKSGLPSDRFFAERPEGSVSTLKIQRTQQEDSAVYLCASSSLRDGEQYFGPGTRLTVT.

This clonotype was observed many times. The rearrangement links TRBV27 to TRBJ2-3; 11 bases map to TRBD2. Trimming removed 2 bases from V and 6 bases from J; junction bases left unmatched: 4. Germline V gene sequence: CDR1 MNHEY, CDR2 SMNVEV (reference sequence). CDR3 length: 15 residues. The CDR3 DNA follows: TGTGCCAGCAGTTTAACTAGCGGGAGTGGGGATACGCAGTATTTT. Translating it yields CASSLTSGSGDTQYF.

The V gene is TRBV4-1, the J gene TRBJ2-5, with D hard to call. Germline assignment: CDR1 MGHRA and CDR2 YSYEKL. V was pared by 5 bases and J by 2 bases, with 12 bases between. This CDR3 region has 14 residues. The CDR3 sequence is CASSARRRQETQYF. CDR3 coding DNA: TGCGCCAGCAGCGCAAGGCGAAGACAAGAGACCCAGTACTTC.

Written as DNA, the CDR3 is TGTGCCACCAGCAGAACGGGACTGGGCAATCAGCCCCAGCATTTT. Its translation: CATSRTGLGNQPQHF. The rearrangement uses TRBV15 and TRBJ1-5; D is possibly TRBD1 (5 bases). This CDR3 has 15 residues. V lost 2 bases to trimming and J lost 2 bases, with 10 bases between them. Germline CDR1 and CDR2: LNHNV and YYDKDF (reference sequence).

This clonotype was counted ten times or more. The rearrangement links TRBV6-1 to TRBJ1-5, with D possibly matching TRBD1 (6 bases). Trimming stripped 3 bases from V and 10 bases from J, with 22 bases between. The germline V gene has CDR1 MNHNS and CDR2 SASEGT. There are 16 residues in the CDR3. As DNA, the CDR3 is TGTGCCAGCAGTGACGAGACCAGGGGAAGGTTGGAACCCCAGCATTTT. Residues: CASSDETRGRLEPQHF.